A selection of T cell receptor beta chains follows, all from one sample in a study of blood T cell repertoires in COVID-19. Assay used: immunoSEQ multiplex PCR; TCRdb lists only in-frame clones, some missing. The sample records approximately 93,000 clones, about 87% being singletons. Sequences were obtained from peripheral blood. These receptors were obtained from a human donor in a cohort sampled during active COVID-19. Both conserved end residues are part of each CDR3. D genes are given only for firm matches. Size tells how often a clone was seen (once, few, many) or the class of an expanded clone, and some rows leave it out.

d_call,j_call,clone_size,v_call,cdr3_aa,cdr3_nt
TRBD1,TRBJ1-1,.,TRBV5-8,CASSLTGQGVGEAFF,TGTGCCAGCAGCTTGACTGGACAGGGGGTTGGTGAAGCTTTCTTT
.,TRBJ1-3,.,TRBV9,CASSPEGEGTGNTIYF,TGTGCCAGCAGCCCTGAGGGGGAAGGGACTGGAAACACCATATATTTT
TRBD2,TRBJ2-7,.,TRBV3-1/TRBV3-2,CASSQDLEREAAYEQYF,TGTGCCAGCAGCCAAGATCTGGAGCGGGAGGCCGCCTACGAGCAGTACTTC
.,TRBJ2-5,few,TRBV3-1/TRBV3-2,CASSRGGREETQYF,TGTGCCAGCAGCCGGGGGGGCAGGGAGGAGACCCAGTACTTC
.,TRBJ2-3,.,TRBV15,CATGRGGARDTQYF,TGTGCCACCGGGCGGGGCGGAGCAAGAGATACGCAGTATTTT
TRBD1,TRBJ2-7,.,TRBV4-1,CASSVGQGVEQYF,TGCGCCAGCAGCGTGGGACAGGGGGTCGAGCAGTACTTC
.,TRBJ1-3,once,TRBV19,CASSMEGRGNTIYF,TGTGCCAGTAGTATGGAGGGGAGAGGAAACACCATATATTTT
.,TRBJ2-1,.,TRBV19,CASSILGAGEQFF,TGTGCCAGTAGTATTCTAGGGGCAGGTGAGCAGTTCTTC
.,TRBJ2-3,.,TRBV19,CATRQSTDTQYF,TGTGCCACTAGACAGAGCACAGATACGCAGTATTTT
TRBD1,TRBJ1-2,.,TRBV27,CASSGTDYGYTF,TGTGCCAGCAGTGGGACAGACTATGGCTACACCTTC
.,TRBJ2-5,.,TRBV27,CASSLRGQETQYF,TGTGCCAGCAGTTTACGGGGGCAAGAGACCCAGTACTTC
.,TRBJ2-7,.,TRBV6-5,CASSFGRAYEQYF,TGTGCCAGCAGTTTCGGGAGAGCCTACGAGCAGTACTTC
.,TRBJ1-1,.,TRBV6-1,CASSRGGRNTEAFF,TGTGCCAGCAGTAGAGGAGGGAGGAACACTGAAGCTTTCTTT
TRBD1,TRBJ1-5,.,TRBV6-2/TRBV6-3,CASSYGLLLGGYQPQHF,TGTGCCAGCAGTTACGGGCTCCTCCTAGGGGGCTATCAGCCCCAGCATTTT
.,TRBJ1-4,.,TRBV5-1,CASSPGEGTNEKLFF,TGCGCCAGCAGCCCCGGGGAAGGGACTAATGAAAAACTGTTTTTT
.,TRBJ2-1,few,TRBV9,CASSGGGSTYNEQFF,TGTGCCAGCAGCGGGGGCGGAAGCACCTACAATGAGCAGTTCTTC
TRBD2,TRBJ2-7,.,TRBV18,CASSPPSLGPGGVDEQYF,TGTGCCAGCTCACCACCATCCCTCGGGCCGGGGGGAGTCGACGAGCAGTACTTC
TRBD2,TRBJ2-7,.,TRBV28,CASSPPGLTNREQYF,TGTGCCAGCAGTCCCCCGGGACTAACCAACCGCGAGCAGTACTTC
TRBD2,TRBJ2-3,once,TRBV11-2,CASSGSLVAGGGDTQYF,TGTGCCAGCAGCGGATCTCTAGTGGCGGGAGGGGGAGATACGCAGTATTTT
TRBD2,TRBJ2-1,.,TRBV5-1,CASSLGAGARNEQFF,TGCGCCAGCAGCTTGGGAGCGGGAGCGAGAAATGAGCAGTTCTTC
.,TRBJ1-2,once,TRBV7-9,CASSLDTLMRSGYTF,TGTGCCAGCAGCTTGGACACCCTAATGAGATCTGGCTACACCTTC
TRBD2,TRBJ2-5,.,TRBV5-6,CASSWGGTRGGGQETQYF,TGTGCCAGCAGCTGGGGGGGGACTAGAGGAGGTGGCCAAGAGACCCAGTACTTC